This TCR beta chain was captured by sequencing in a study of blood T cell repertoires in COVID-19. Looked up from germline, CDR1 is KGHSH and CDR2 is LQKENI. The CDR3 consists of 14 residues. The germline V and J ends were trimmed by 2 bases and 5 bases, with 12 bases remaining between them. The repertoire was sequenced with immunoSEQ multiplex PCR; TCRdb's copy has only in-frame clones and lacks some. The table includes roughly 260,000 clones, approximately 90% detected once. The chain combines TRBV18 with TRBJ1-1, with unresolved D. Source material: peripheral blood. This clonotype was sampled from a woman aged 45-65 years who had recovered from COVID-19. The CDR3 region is CASSPRRGGTEAFF. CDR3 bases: TGTGCCAGCTCACCAAGGAGAGGAGGGACTGAAGCTTTCTTT.